This TCR beta chain was profiled in a study of patients and donors after allogeneic stem cell transplantation. Germline values: CDR1 LGHNA, CDR2 YNFKEQ. The CDR3 is made up of 15 amino acids. Trimming removed 4 bases from V and 1 base from J; junction bases left unmatched: 4. A single record per CDR3 protein comes from TCRdb applying MiXCR to the RT-PCR reads. The table records 30,000 to 40,000 distinct CDR3 sequences, about two fifths of them present only once. This clonotype has a handful of counts. The sequencing sample was made of blood, either unsorted or a sorted T cell fraction (not recorded which). The genes are TRBV4-2 and TRBJ1-1; TRBD1 aligns across 9 bases. The receptor comes from a human donor who was either an allogeneic HSCT recipient or a stem cell or donor lymphocyte infusion donor (not recorded which). It is not recorded whose cells these are; they may come from a transplant donor. CDR3: CASSPGQGPNTEAFF. In DNA form, the CDR3 reads TGTGCCAGCAGCCCGGGACAGGGACCGAACACTGAAGCTTTCTTT.